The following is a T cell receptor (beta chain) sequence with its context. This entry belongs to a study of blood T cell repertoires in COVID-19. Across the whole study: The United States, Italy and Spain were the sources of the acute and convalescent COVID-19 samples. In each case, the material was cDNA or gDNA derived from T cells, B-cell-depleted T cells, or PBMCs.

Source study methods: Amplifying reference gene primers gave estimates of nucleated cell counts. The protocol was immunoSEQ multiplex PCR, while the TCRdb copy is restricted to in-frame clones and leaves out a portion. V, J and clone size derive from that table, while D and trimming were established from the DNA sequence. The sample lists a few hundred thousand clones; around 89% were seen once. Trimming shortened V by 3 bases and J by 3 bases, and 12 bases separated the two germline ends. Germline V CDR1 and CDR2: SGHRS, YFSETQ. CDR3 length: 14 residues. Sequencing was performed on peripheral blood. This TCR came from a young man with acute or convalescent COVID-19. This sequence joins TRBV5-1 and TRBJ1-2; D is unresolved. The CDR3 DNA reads TGCGCCAGCAGCTACGACACGGGGTACTATGGCTACACCTTC. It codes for CASSYDTGYYGYTF.